This T cell receptor (beta chain) was documented in a study of CD8+ T cells in alopecia areata. Treatment denoted: oral pan-JAK inhibitor, 5-10 mg twice daily. The V end lost 9 bases, the J end lost 0 bases, and 9 bases lay between the germline ends. This CDR3 has 12 residues. Per germline, CDR1 SGHDT and CDR2 YYEEEE. Sequencing templates came from extracted RNA that was reverse transcribed into cDNA. TCRdb's copy holds only in-frame clones and misses some; the assay was immunoSEQ multiplex PCR. This sample carries more than 90,000 clones, roughly 60% of them seen once, and the ten largest clones take about a sixth.

The specimen was CD8+ T cells sorted from blood, collected at week 56, from a patient treated with tofacitinib. The V gene is TRBV5-6, the J gene TRBJ1-1, with unresolved D. The TCR sequence derives from a human donor with alopecia areata. CDR3 nucleotides: TGTGCCACCCAGGTGGTGAACACTGAAGCTTTCTTT. It is translated as CATQVVNTEAFF.